The 16 T cell receptor beta chains in this list originate from one sample, sequenced in a study of T-cell reconstitution after alpha-beta-depleted transplantation in children. The authors prepared the TCRbeta library with unique molecular identifiers. TCRdb re-derived calls from the PCR reads in MiXCR, one entry per CDR3 protein. The table lists about 610,000 distinct CDR3 sequences, approximately 10% of them singletons. Sequenced material: PBMCs from the stem cell graft donor, taken from the stem cell graft. These receptor sequences come from a human donor who donated a stem cell graft to a child with acute myeloid leukemia.

This clonotype was detected many times. V usage is TRBV29-1 and J usage is TRBJ2-3, with 10 bases identical to TRBD1. CDR1 is SQVTM, CDR2 ANQGSEA, per germline. The CDR3 covers 14 residues. V dropped 3 bases and J dropped 1; count of bases not matched to a gene: 1. The CDR3 nucleotides are TGCAGCGTTGAGGGGACAGGGGGCACAGATACGCAGTATTTT. Translating gives CSVEGTGGTDTQYF.

The sample holds a few counts of this clonotype. The chain uses TRBV7-2 and TRBJ2-3; no definite D call. Looked up from germline, CDR1 is SGHTA and CDR2 is FQGNSA. There are 12 residues in the CDR3. V shed 5 bases and J shed 5 bases, with 8 bases lying between them. The CDR3 is CASSPDGDTQYF. CDR3 coding DNA: TGTGCCAGCAGCCCAGACGGAGATACGCAGTATTTT. Supplemented by reference TRBV7-2 and TRBJ2-3, the full variable domain reads GAGVSQSPSNKVTEKGKDVELRCDPISGHTALYWYRQSLGQGLEFLIYFQGNSAPDKSGLPSDRFSAERTGGSVSTLTIQRTQQEDSAVYLCASSPDGDTQYFGPGTRLTVL.

This clonotype was recorded a few times. This chain joins TRBV6-9 and TRBJ2-5; D is perhaps TRBD1 (6 bases). The CDR3 has 15 residues. Germline loops: CDR1 MNHGY, CDR2 SVAAGI. The ends were cut back, 7 bases at V and 5 bases at J, with 20 bases in the middle. The CDR3 DNA reads TGTGCCAGCACCCTATCATACAGGGTATGCGAGACCCAGTACTTC. Encoded protein: CASTLSYRVCETQYF.

This clonotype has a handful of counts. The genes are TRBV4-1 and TRBJ2-2; 11 positions agree with TRBD2. Germline-derived CDR1 and CDR2 are MGHRA and YSYEKL. J was trimmed by 5 bases and V by 0 bases; bases with no gene match: 8. This CDR3 region has 18 residues. CDR3 sequence: CASSQDPSGRPGTGELFF. The CDR3 region has the DNA TGCGCCAGCAGCCAAGATCCTAGCGGGAGGCCAGGGACCGGGGAGCTGTTTTTT.

The genes are TRBV11-1 and TRBJ2-7, with 12 bases identical to TRBD1. There are 16 residues in the CDR3. The ends lost 2 bases at V and 2 bases at J; junction bases unmatched: 4. CDR1 and CDR2 (germline): SGHAT, FQDESV (reference sequence). The CDR3, as DNA: TGTGCCAGCAGCTTATATGGGACAGGGGGCACCTACGAGCAGTACTTC. This encodes CASSLYGTGGTYEQYF.

This clonotype was found a few times. The chain joins TRBV5-1 to TRBJ2-7; either TRBD1 or TRBD2 may supply D (6 bases each). Germline V CDR1 and CDR2: SGHRS, YFSETQ. The V gene lost 0 bases and the J gene lost 6 bases, with 13 bases spanning the gap. The CDR3 has 14 residues. For the CDR3, the DNA is TGCGCCAGCAGCTTGGGTCGGGGGCGAGCCGAGCAGTACTTC. Its translation: CASSLGRGRAEQYF.

This clonotype was seen a few times. This sequence joins TRBV30 and TRBJ1-4, with a tentative D call TRBD1 (6 bases). The CDR3 loop spans 14 amino acids. CDR1 GTSNPN and CDR2 SVGIG come from the germline V gene (reference sequence). V gave up 3 bases and J gave up 5 bases, with 13 bases separating them. The chain's CDR3 is CAWRSGGPNEKLFF. In nucleotides, the CDR3 is TGTGCCTGGAGGTCGGGGGGCCCGAATGAAAAACTGTTTTTT.

Many counts were recorded for this clonotype. J is TRBJ2-2 and V is TRBV6-5, with 10 nucleotides matching TRBD2. The CDR3 runs to 17 residues. Germline V gene data show CDR1 as MNHEY and CDR2 as SVGAGI. The trim removed 1 base at V and 0 bases at J, leaving 2 bases unmatched. This CDR3 reads CASSYYSGRPNTGELFF. The CDR3 DNA reads TGTGCCAGCAGTTACTATAGCGGGAGGCCGAACACCGGGGAGCTGTTTTTT.

The CDR3 loop is CASRDRRLNVEQYF. CDR3 nucleotides: TGTGCCAGCAGGGACCGACGGTTGAATGTCGAGCAGTACTTC. The V and J genes are TRBV5-5 and TRBJ2-7; no reliable D call. The CDR3 length is 14 residues. The V and J ends lost 5 bases and 6 bases respectively, with 18 bases between them. Germline CDR1 reads SGHKS; CDR2 reads YYEKEE (reference sequence).

This clonotype was seen only a few times. J is TRBJ2-1 and V is TRBV4-3; no clear D gene. Germline V gene sequence: CDR1 LGHNA, CDR2 YSLEER. The V end was cut by 5 bases, the J end by 1 base, with 12 bases between. This CDR3 has 15 amino acids. This CDR3 is CASSSQPRSYNEQFF. The DNA for the CDR3 is TGCGCCAGCAGCTCGCAGCCTAGGTCCTACAATGAGCAGTTCTTC.

This clonotype was counted only a few times. The rearrangement links TRBV12-3 or TRBV12-4 to TRBJ1-1; TRBD1 is a possible D gene (6 bases). The CDR3 is 13 residues long. V lost 3 bases and J lost 5, with 10 bases in between. This CDR3 is CASSFIRGTEAFF. As DNA, the CDR3 is TGTGCCAGCAGTTTTATTAGGGGGACTGAAGCTTTCTTT.

This clonotype appeared a few times. This chain links TRBV13 with TRBJ2-3; 8 bases fit TRBD2. There are 16 residues in the CDR3. Unmatched junction bases numbered 5, after V lost 0 bases and J lost 3 bases. The germline CDR1 and CDR2 sequences are PRHDT and FYEKMQ (reference sequence). The CDR3 loop reads CASSLGLAVDTDTQYF. The CDR3 region has the DNA TGTGCCAGCAGCTTAGGACTAGCGGTTGATACAGATACGCAGTATTTT.

The chain has TRBV12-3 or TRBV12-4 and TRBJ2-7; TRBD1 is a possible D gene (6 bases). The V and J ends lost 7 bases and 2 bases respectively, with 21 bases between them. This CDR3 has 16 amino acids. Here the CDR3 reads CASKGVGARSPYEQYF. In DNA form, the CDR3 reads TGTGCCAGCAAGGGGGTCGGCGCACGGTCCCCCTACGAGCAGTACTTC.

The gene calls are TRBV29-1 and TRBJ1-2; a weak D match, TRBD1 (5 bases). CDR1 SQVTM and CDR2 ANQGSEA come from the germline V gene. Trimming removed 8 bases from V and 4 bases from J, with 8 bases in between. There are 10 residues in the CDR3. The CDR3 nucleotides are TGCAGCACTCAGGGCTATGGCTACACCTTC. Amino acids: CSTQGYGYTF. Full variable domain (rest looked up from reference TRBV29-1 and TRBJ1-2): SAVISQKPSRDICQRGTSLTIQCQVDSQVTMMFWYRQQPGQSLTLIATANQGSEATYESGFVIDKFPISRPNLTFSTLTVSNMSPEDSSIYLCSTQGYGYTFGSGTRLTVV.

V usage is TRBV20-1 and J usage is TRBJ1-2; D may be TRBD1 (6 bases). V was cut by 3 bases and J by 4 bases, with 15 bases left in between. CDR1 and CDR2 from the germline V gene are DFQATT and SNEGSKA (reference sequence). The length of the CDR3 is 14 residues. CDR3 region: CSASMDSESYGYTF. As DNA, the CDR3 is TGCAGTGCTAGTATGGACAGCGAGTCCTATGGCTACACCTTC.

This clonotype was counted between two and nine times. The J gene is TRBJ2-5, the V gene TRBV3-1; 9 bases match TRBD2. The trim removed 1 base at V and 5 bases at J, leaving 5 bases unmatched. Germline loops: CDR1 LGHDT, CDR2 YNNKEL (reference sequence). The CDR3 spans 15 residues. The CDR3 DNA is TGTGCCAGCAGCCAAGTTAGCGGGAGTAGGGAGACCCAGTACTTC. This sequence encodes CASSQVSGSRETQYF.